This entry lists 24 T cell receptor beta chains sequenced from one sample in a study of PD-L1 blockade in urothelial cancer. Time point reported: peripheral blood 6 weeks after treatment start. The protocol was immunoSEQ multiplex PCR, while the TCRdb copy is restricted to in-frame clones and leaves out a portion. The table has 15,000 to 20,000 clones, over 80% seen once. Specimen: PBMCs, collected around atezolizumab (anti-PD-L1) treatment. The source of these receptors is a man aged 50 or older with urothelial cancer.

The chain joins TRBV11-3 to TRBJ2-1; 11 nucleotides match TRBD1. Losses at the gene ends were 5 bases for V and 6 bases for J; bases not matched to a gene: 6. Germline V CDR1 and CDR2: SGHNT, YENEEA. This CDR3 is built from 15 residues. The CDR3 sequence: CASSLPGTGGNEQFF. DNA for the CDR3: TGTGCCAGCAGCCTCCCCGGGACAGGGGGCAATGAGCAGTTCTTC.

The chain recombines TRBV20-1 with TRBJ2-4; the D gene is possibly TRBD2 (6 bases). V was cut by 6 bases and J by 6 bases, with 9 bases left in between. CDR1 and CDR2 (germline): DFQATT, SNEGSKA (reference sequence). The CDR3 sequence is 11 residues long. In nucleotides, the CDR3 is TGCAGTGCCGGGGACTTAAACATTCAGTACTTC. This codes for CSAGDLNIQYF.

The V gene is TRBV7-2, the J gene TRBJ2-7, with 8 positions matching TRBD1. The V segment lost 2 bases and the J segment 7 bases; nucleotides outside the gene matches: 1. CDR3 size: 12 residues. From germline, CDR1 is SGHTA and CDR2 FQGNSA. DNA for the CDR3: TGTGCCAGCAGCTTACACAGGGGGGAGCAGTACTTC. This sequence encodes CASSLHRGEQYF.

The chain links TRBV6-1 to TRBJ2-2, with no clear D. CDR3 size: 13 residues. The V gene's germline CDR1 is MNHNS and CDR2 SASEGT. V was trimmed by 7 bases and J by 4 bases, leaving 10 bases between them. DNA of the CDR3: TGTGCCAGCAACCACATATCCACCGGGGAGCTGTTTTTT. It specifies CASNHISTGELFF.

This clone has a single count. This chain uses TRBV19 with TRBJ2-6, with D possibly being TRBD2 (5 bases). Germline V gene sequence: CDR1 LNHDA, CDR2 SQIVND (reference sequence). V dropped 6 bases and J dropped 2 bases, with 8 bases sitting between them. CDR3 size: 14 residues. Written as DNA, the CDR3 is TGTGCCAGTAGGCACGGGGCTGGGGCCAACGTCCTGACTTTC. As protein: CASRHGAGANVLTF.

This chain uses TRBV5-1 with TRBJ2-1; 8 bases map to TRBD2. The length of the CDR3 is 16 residues. Germline-derived CDR1 and CDR2 are SGHRS and YFSETQ. V dropped 0 bases and J dropped 4; count of bases not matched to a gene: 6. The DNA of the CDR3 is TGCGCCAGCAGCTTGGAAGGTCTAGCGGGTTACAATGAGCAGTTCTTC. This encodes CASSLEGLAGYNEQFF.

This clone is classed as medium-sized (0.01 to 0.1%). Additional DNA sequences in this sample encode the identical CDR3. The chain uses TRBV18 and TRBJ2-5; 13 bases align to TRBD2. After removal of 3 bases from V and 5 bases from J, the junction contained 0 bases not matched to a gene. The CDR3 sequence is 14 residues long. Germline lookup yields CDR1 KGHSH and CDR2 LQKENI. CDR3 coding DNA: TGTGCCAGCTCACCGACTAGCGGGAGGGAGACCCAGTACTTC. Amino acid sequence: CASSPTSGRETQYF.

The chain employs TRBV28 and TRBJ2-3, with 9 nucleotides matching TRBD1. Germline V lookup: CDR1 MDHEN, CDR2 SYDVKM. The V gene end was trimmed by 5 bases and the J gene end by 6 bases; junction bases not matched to a gene: 9. The CDR3 is made up of 15 amino acids. The CDR3: CASSLGQGWLDTQYF. In DNA, the CDR3 is TGTGCCAGCAGTCTAGGACAGGGGTGGTTGGATACGCAGTATTTT.

This sequence joins TRBV10-3 and TRBJ2-5, with 7 bases matching TRBD1. The germline CDR1 and CDR2 sequences are ENHRY and SYGVKD. V trimming: 6 bases; J trimming: 5 bases; junction bases outside the gene matches: 6. The CDR3 is 13 residues long. The CDR3 coding sequence is TGTGCCATCAGGGGGACAGTCGAGGAGACCCAGTACTTC. Amino acids: CAIRGTVEETQYF.

The chain carries TRBV6-6 and TRBJ2-1, with D perhaps matching TRBD2 (5 bases). The V and J ends lost 8 bases and 6 bases respectively, with 8 bases between them. The germline V gene encodes CDR1 MNHNY and CDR2 SVGAGI (reference sequence). This CDR3 spans 11 amino acids. The CDR3 region is CASYGGNEQFF. Written as DNA, the CDR3 is TGTGCCAGCTACGGAGGCAATGAGCAGTTCTTC.

The V gene is TRBV5-6, the J gene TRBJ1-2; D may be TRBD1 (6 bases). V dropped 4 bases and J dropped 4 bases, with 14 bases sitting between them. The CDR3 is 14 residues long. Germline V CDR1 and CDR2: SGHDT, YYEEEE. The CDR3 sequence: CASSIGQISYGYTF. The CDR3 region has the DNA TGTGCCAGCAGCATCGGACAGATCAGCTATGGCTACACCTTC. The whole variable domain, filled in from reference TRBV5-6 and TRBJ1-2, reads DAGVTQSPTHLIKTRGQQVTLRCSPKSGHDTVSWYQQALGQGPQFIFQYYEEEERQRGNFPDRFSGHQFPNYSSELNVNALLLGDSALYLCASSIGQISYGYTFGSGTRLTVV.

The V call is TRBV13, the J call TRBJ2-1; 9 bases line up with TRBD2. Losses at the gene ends were 5 bases for V and 9 bases for J; bases not matched to a gene: 17. The length of the CDR3 is 17 residues. CDR1 and CDR2 (germline): PRHDT, FYEKMQ (reference sequence). The CDR3 here is CASSQGVGLAGRIEQFF. CDR3 bases: TGTGCCAGCAGCCAGGGCGTCGGGCTAGCGGGACGGATTGAGCAGTTCTTC.

V usage is TRBV7-2 and J usage is TRBJ2-3; 14 nucleotides line up with TRBD2. Germline V lookup: CDR1 SGHTA, CDR2 FQGNSA. With 3 bases clipped from V and 2 bases from J, the junction kept 7 bases outside the gene matches. This CDR3 is 18 amino acids long. CDR3 bases: TGTGCCAGCAGCTTCACTTCGACTAGCGGGAGGGTCACAGATACGCAGTATTTT. It codes for CASSFTSTSGRVTDTQYF.

This chain links TRBV7-2 with TRBJ2-1; 10 bases map to TRBD1. Looked up from germline, CDR1 is SGHTA and CDR2 is FQGNSA. With 5 bases clipped from V and 6 bases from J, the junction kept 7 bases outside the gene matches. The CDR3 contains 15 residues. CDR3 sequence (DNA): TGTGCCAGCAGCCTAGACAGGGGGCGAATCAATGAGCAGTTCTTC. As protein: CASSLDRGRINEQFF.

The chain couples TRBV7-9 to TRBJ1-5; 8 bases line up with TRBD1. CDR3 length: 16 residues. J was trimmed by 7 bases and V by 1 base; bases with no gene match: 9. Germline CDR1 is SEHNR and CDR2 is FQNEAQ (reference sequence). This CDR3 reads CASSLGPGQGPQPQHF. The CDR3 region has the DNA TGTGCCAGCAGCTTAGGTCCCGGACAGGGCCCCCAGCCCCAGCATTTT.

This chain links TRBV29-1 with TRBJ1-2; 9 bases line up with TRBD1. The J segment lost 7 bases and the V segment lost 7 bases, leaving 10 bases of the junction unmatched. From germline, CDR1 is SQVTM and CDR2 ANQGSEA. CDR3 length: 13 residues. The CDR3 is CSGVPGTGSGYTF. In DNA, the CDR3 is TGCAGCGGCGTTCCCGGGACAGGGTCTGGCTACACCTTC.

This clone was seen a single time. This chain connects TRBV5-1 to TRBJ1-1, with D possibly matching TRBD1 (5 bases). Trimming took off 4 bases at V and 1 base at J, with 8 bases between the two ends. This CDR3 region has 13 residues. Per germline, CDR1 SGHRS and CDR2 YFSETQ. In DNA form, the CDR3 reads TGCGCCAGCAGCGAGCAGGGGAACACTGAAGCTTTCTTT. It specifies CASSEQGNTEAFF.

The chain joins TRBV28 to TRBJ1-6; D is perhaps TRBD1 (5 bases). The germline V gene has CDR1 MDHEN and CDR2 SYDVKM. Trimming left V 4 bases short and J 9 bases short, with 16 bases between. CDR3 length: 15 residues. The CDR3 region is CASSSTELGFSPLHF. CDR3 coding DNA: TGTGCCAGCAGTTCGACAGAATTGGGCTTTTCACCCCTCCACTTT. Using reference TRBV28 and TRBJ1-6 for the parts outside the CDR3, the full variable domain is DVKVTQSSRYLVKRTGEKVFLECVQDMDHENMFWYRQDPGLGLRLIYFSYDVKMKEKGDIPEGYSVSREKKERFSLILESASTNQTSMYLCASSSTELGFSPLHFGNGTRLTVT.

This clone was observed a single time. The J gene is TRBJ2-5, the V gene TRBV27; weak D call: TRBD1 (5 bases). V was clipped by 8 bases and J by 3 bases, with 13 bases between them. This CDR3 has 13 residues. Germline V lookup: CDR1 MNHEY, CDR2 SMNVEV (reference sequence). CDR3 nucleotides: TGTGCCAGCCGAGAGGCAGGGAAAGAGACCCAGTACTTC. It yields the protein CASREAGKETQYF.

The rearrangement joins TRBV30 to TRBJ1-5; weak D call: TRBD1 (5 bases). Trimming pared 0 bases from V and 5 bases from J, leaving 8 bases between. Per germline, CDR1 GTSNPN and CDR2 SVGIG (reference sequence). The CDR3 extends over 13 amino acids. CDR3 amino acids: CAWSVGGYQPQHF. The CDR3 DNA follows: TGTGCCTGGAGTGTGGGGGGTTATCAGCCCCAGCATTTT.

This sequence joins TRBV5-8 and TRBJ2-7; 11 nucleotides line up with TRBD2. From germline, CDR1 is SGHTS and CDR2 YDEGEE. CDR3 length equals 16 residues. V lost 10 bases to trimming and J lost 3 bases; unmatched junction nucleotides: 15. This CDR3 reads CASQGSGRAGGYEQYF. Here the CDR3 DNA reads TGTGCCTCACAGGGTAGCGGGAGGGCCGGTGGCTACGAGCAGTACTTC.

The V call is TRBV30, the J call TRBJ1-2; 9 bases are a match to TRBD1. The CDR3 loop spans 14 amino acids. The J segment lost 6 bases and the V segment lost 2 bases, leaving 7 bases of the junction unmatched. Per germline, CDR1 GTSNPN and CDR2 SVGIG (reference sequence). The CDR3 loop is CAWSQGGTGNGYTF. CDR3 nucleotides: TGTGCCTGGAGTCAAGGGGGGACAGGGAATGGCTACACCTTC.

The V and J genes are TRBV29-1 and TRBJ2-1, with a possible D match to TRBD2 (6 bases). This CDR3 has 14 amino acids. Trimming cost V 5 bases and J 4 bases, with 15 bases left between them. From germline, CDR1 is SQVTM and CDR2 ANQGSEA. The CDR3, as DNA: TGCAGCGTTCCCGGGACTCGAGGGTACAATGAGCAGTTCTTC. Its translation is CSVPGTRGYNEQFF.

The V call is TRBV7-8, the J call TRBJ1-4; weak D call: TRBD1 (6 bases). Trimming took 0 bases from V and 5 from J, leaving 16 bases between them. Per germline, CDR1 SGHVS and CDR2 FQNEAQ. The CDR3 extends over 17 amino acids. CDR3 residues: CASSLARGAGGNEKLFF. The CDR3 DNA follows: TGTGCCAGCAGCTTAGCGCGGGGGGCGGGGGGAAATGAAAAACTGTTTTTT.